This TCR beta chain was found in a study of T cells in women clearing cervical HPV infection. The method was immunoSEQ multiplex PCR; TCRdb's version includes in-frame clones alone and lacks a portion of them. This sample contains tens of thousands of clones. Study-level findings and limits: A classifier using richness and V gene abundances reached an AUC of nearly 0.85.

As concerns this clone: No antigen is known for it. The DNA ends 3 residues before the CDR3 does, and the rest of the CDR3 is filled in from the germline J gene.

V gave up 0 bases and J gave up 7 bases; unmatched junction bases: 3. This CDR3 region has 14 residues. Germline V gene data show CDR1 as SGHRS and CDR2 as YFSETQ. The chain is built from TRBV5-1 and TRBJ1-4; TRBD1 aligns across 7 bases. The sequence was obtained from a woman between 18 and 70 years old with a cervical HPV16 infection that either progressed to CIN3+ or cleared (not recorded which). Material for sequencing was blood buffy coat. The CDR3 loop is CASSLEGGGEKLFF. CDR3 DNA (partial): TGCGCCAGCAGCTTGGAAGGGGGCGGTGAAAAA.